The T cell receptor beta chain described here comes from a study of cytomegalovirus exposure and HLA in healthy donors. Both 60 Vbeta primers and 13 Jbeta primers went into the PCR. Generated by immunoSEQ multiplex PCR, the TCRdb table keeps only in-frame clones and is missing some. The sample contains some 130,000 clones, around 86% of which appear only once. The V gene lost 11 bases and the J gene lost 7 bases, with 20 bases spanning the gap. The germline CDR1 and CDR2 sequences are ENHRY and SYGVKD. The CDR3 has 13 residues. The chain recombines TRBV10-3 with TRBJ1-2; the D is unclear. Sequencing was carried out using PBMCs. This receptor was taken from a woman in her 50s in good health and CMV-seropositive. CDR3 in amino acids: CAARALASSGYTF. The CDR3 nucleotides are TGTGCCGCGAGGGCCCTGGCTTCCTCTGGCTACACCTTC.